This record covers a single TCR beta chain. The antigen is not known. The sample belongs to a study of cytomegalovirus exposure and HLA in healthy donors. PCR amplification relied on 60 Vbeta primers (plus 13 Jbeta primers). Clones were read by immunoSEQ multiplex PCR, and TCRdb kept only the in-frame ones, dropping some. This table has a few hundred thousand clones, about 80% appearing once. CDR1 and CDR2 (germline): SGHRS, YFSETQ. V lost 3 bases, J lost 3 bases, and 9 bases lay in between. There are 14 residues in the CDR3. Study conclusions and caveats: Most subjects' HLA-A and HLA-B alleles were reportedly predicted from TCR beta sequences. Cytomegalovirus association was assigned to around 150 TCR beta chains.

The clonotype was recovered from a girl between 2 and 10 years old in good health and CMV-seronegative. The chain combines TRBV5-1 with TRBJ2-2; D may be TRBD1 (6 bases). The sequenced material came from PBMCs. The CDR3 DNA is TGCGCCAGCAGCTCGACAGGATACACCGGGGAGCTGTTTTTT. It yields the protein CASSSTGYTGELFF. Variable domain in full (rest from reference TRBV5-1 and TRBJ2-2): KAGVTQTPRYLIKTRGQQVTLSCSPISGHRSVSWYQQTPGQGLQFLFEYFSETQRNKGNFPGRFSGRQFSNSRSEMNVSTLELGDSALYLCASSSTGYTGELFFGEGSRLTVL.